This entry is about one TCR beta chain. Sequencing used immunoSEQ multiplex PCR; TCRdb keeps in-frame clones, though not all of them. The data show some 15,000 clones, with 86% seen just once and under 15% held by the top ten. The data were taken from a study of technical replicates of blood from a few donors. The CDR3 has 14 amino acids. Per germline, CDR1 MNHNS and CDR2 SASEGT. The V and J ends lost 3 bases and 6 bases respectively, with 13 bases between them. The chain has TRBV6-1 and TRBJ2-3; tentatively, D is TRBD1 (6 bases). Sequenced: PBMCs. This receptor was obtained from a human donor in good health. CDR3: CASSDRTARDTQYF. DNA for the CDR3: TGTGCCAGCAGTGATAGGACAGCCCGGGATACGCAGTATTTT.